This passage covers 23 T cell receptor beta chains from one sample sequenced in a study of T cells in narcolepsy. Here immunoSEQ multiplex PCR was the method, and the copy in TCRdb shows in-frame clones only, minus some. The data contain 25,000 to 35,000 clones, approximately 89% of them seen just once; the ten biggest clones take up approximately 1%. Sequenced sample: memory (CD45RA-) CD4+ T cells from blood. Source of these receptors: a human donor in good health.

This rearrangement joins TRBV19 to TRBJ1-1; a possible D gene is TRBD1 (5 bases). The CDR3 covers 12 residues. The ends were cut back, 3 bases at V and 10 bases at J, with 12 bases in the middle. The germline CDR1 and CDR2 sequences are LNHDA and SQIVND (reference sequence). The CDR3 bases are TGTGCCAGTAGTATCCGGGGGTCACGAGCTTTCTTT. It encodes CASSIRGSRAFF.

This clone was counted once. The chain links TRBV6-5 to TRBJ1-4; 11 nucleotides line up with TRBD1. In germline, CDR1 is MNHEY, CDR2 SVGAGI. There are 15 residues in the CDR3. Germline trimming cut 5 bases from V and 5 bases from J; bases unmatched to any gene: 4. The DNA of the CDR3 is TGTGCCAGCAGTATGGGGGACAGGGGGAATGAAAAACTGTTTTTT. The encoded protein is CASSMGDRGNEKLFF.

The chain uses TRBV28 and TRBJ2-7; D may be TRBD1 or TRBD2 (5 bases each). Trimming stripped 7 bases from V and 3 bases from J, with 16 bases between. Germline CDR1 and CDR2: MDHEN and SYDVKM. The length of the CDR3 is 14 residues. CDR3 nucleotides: TGTGCCAGCACCTCCTCGGGACGCCGCTACGAGCAGTACTTC. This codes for CASTSSGRRYEQYF.

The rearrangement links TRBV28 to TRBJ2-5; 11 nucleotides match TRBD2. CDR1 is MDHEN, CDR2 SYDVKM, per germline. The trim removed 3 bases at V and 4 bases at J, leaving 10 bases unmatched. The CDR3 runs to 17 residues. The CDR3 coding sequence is TGTGCCAGCAGTTTTCGCCTCGGGACTAGCGGCAGAGAGACCCAGTACTTC. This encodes CASSFRLGTSGRETQYF.

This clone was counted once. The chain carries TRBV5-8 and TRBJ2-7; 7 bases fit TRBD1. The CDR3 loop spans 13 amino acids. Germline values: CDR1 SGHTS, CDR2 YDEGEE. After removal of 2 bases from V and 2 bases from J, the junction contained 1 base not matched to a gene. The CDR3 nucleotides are TGTGCCAGCAGCTTTAGGGGGCCCTACGAGCAGTACTTC. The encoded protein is CASSFRGPYEQYF.

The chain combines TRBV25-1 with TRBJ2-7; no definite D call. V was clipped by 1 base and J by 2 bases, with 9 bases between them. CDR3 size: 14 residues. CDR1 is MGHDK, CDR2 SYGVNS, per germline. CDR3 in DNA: TGTGCCAGCAGTGAATCAGTTGGGACCTACGAGCAGTACTTC. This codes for CASSESVGTYEQYF.

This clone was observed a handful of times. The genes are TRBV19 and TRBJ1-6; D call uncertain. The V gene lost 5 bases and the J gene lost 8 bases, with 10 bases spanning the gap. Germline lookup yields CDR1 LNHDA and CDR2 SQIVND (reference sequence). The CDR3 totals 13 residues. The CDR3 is CASSWGRDSPLHF. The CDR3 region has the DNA TGTGCCAGTAGTTGGGGTAGGGATTCACCCCTCCACTTT.

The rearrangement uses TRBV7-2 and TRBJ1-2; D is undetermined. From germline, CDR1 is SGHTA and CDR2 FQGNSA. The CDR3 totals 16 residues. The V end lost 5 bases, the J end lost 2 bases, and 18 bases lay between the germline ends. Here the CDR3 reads CASSPRALTLNYGYTF. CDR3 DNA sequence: TGTGCCAGCAGCCCTCGGGCCCTGACACTAAACTATGGCTACACCTTC.

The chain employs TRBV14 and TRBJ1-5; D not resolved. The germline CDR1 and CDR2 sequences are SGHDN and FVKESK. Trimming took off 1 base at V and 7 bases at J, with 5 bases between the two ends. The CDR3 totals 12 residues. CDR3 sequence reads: CASSQGYQPQHF. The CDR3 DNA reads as TGTGCCAGCAGCCAAGGATACCAGCCCCAGCATTTT.

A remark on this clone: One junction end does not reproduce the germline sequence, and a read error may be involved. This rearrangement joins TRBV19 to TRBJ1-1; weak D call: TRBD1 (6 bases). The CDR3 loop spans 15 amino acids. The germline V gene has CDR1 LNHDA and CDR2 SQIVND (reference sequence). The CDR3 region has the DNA TGTGACAGTAGTACACAGGGACAAATGAACACTGAAGCTTTCTTT. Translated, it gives CDSSTQGQMNTEAFF.

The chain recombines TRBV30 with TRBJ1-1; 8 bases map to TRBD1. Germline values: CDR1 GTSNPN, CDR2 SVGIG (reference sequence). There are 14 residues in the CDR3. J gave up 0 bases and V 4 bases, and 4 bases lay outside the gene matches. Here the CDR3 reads CAWKDRALNTEAFF. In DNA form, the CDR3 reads TGTGCCTGGAAGGACAGGGCGCTGAACACTGAAGCTTTCTTT.

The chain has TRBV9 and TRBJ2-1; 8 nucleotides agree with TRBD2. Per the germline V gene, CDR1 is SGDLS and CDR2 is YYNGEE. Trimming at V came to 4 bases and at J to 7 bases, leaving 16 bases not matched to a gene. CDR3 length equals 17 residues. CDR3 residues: CASSPRQGRGAPNEQFF. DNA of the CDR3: TGTGCCAGCAGCCCCCGCCAAGGGCGGGGGGCCCCGAATGAGCAGTTCTTC.

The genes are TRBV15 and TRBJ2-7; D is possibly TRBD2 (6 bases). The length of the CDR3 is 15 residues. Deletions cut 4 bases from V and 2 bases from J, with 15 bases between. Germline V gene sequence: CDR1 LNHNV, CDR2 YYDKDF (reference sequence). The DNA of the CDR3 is TGTGCCACCAGCATGGTGGGACTCATACCCTACGAGCAGTACTTC. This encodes CATSMVGLIPYEQYF.

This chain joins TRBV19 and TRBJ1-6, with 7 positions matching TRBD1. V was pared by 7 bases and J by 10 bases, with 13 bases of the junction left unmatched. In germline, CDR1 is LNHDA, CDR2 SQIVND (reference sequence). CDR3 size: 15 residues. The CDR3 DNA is TGTGCCAGTATGGACCGGGACAGTAGAAGATCACCCCTCCACTTT. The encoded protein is CASMDRDSRRSPLHF.

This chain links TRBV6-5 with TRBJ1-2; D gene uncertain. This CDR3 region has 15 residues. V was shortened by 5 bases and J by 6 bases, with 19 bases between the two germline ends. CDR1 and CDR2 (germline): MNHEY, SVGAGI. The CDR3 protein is CASSPQKAGHHGYTF. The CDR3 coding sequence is TGTGCCAGCAGTCCTCAAAAGGCCGGCCATCATGGCTACACCTTC.

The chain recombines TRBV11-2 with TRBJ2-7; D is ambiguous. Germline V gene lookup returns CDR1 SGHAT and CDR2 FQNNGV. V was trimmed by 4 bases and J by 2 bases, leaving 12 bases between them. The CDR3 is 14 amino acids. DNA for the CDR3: TGTGCCAGCAGCTCAGGACCCCGGCCCTACGAGCAGTACTTC. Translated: CASSSGPRPYEQYF.

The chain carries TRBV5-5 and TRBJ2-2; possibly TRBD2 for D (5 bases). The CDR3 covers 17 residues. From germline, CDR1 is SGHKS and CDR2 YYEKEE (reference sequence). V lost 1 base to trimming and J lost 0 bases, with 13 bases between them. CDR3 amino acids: CASSLRTQFANTGELFF. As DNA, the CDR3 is TGTGCCAGCAGCTTGAGGACTCAATTCGCGAACACCGGGGAGCTGTTTTTT.

CDR3 protein: CASSLLNRGSSNYGYTF. For the CDR3, the DNA is TGTGCCAGCAGCTTACTGAACAGGGGGAGCTCAAACTATGGCTACACCTTC. The chain employs TRBV7-8 and TRBJ1-2; 8 bases agree with TRBD1. The CDR3 is 17 amino acids. The germline gives CDR1 SGHVS, CDR2 FQNEAQ. The junction had 10 bases not matched to a gene; V was cut back by 2 bases and J by 2 bases.

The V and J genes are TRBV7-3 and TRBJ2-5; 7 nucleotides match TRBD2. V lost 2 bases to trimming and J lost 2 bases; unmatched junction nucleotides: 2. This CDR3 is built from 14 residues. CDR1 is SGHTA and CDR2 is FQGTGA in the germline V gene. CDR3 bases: TGTGCCAGCAGCTTACGGGGGGAACAAGAGACCCAGTACTTC. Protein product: CASSLRGEQETQYF.

The CDR3 here is CAISESLTVGQETQYF. The CDR3 bases are TGTGCCATCAGTGAGTCTTTGACAGTCGGACAAGAGACCCAGTACTTC. The chain combines TRBV10-3 with TRBJ2-5, with TRBD1 as a possible D gene (5 bases). The CDR3 loop spans 16 amino acids. Trimming removed 0 bases from V and 2 bases from J, with 13 bases in between. Germline V gene data show CDR1 as ENHRY and CDR2 as SYGVKD.

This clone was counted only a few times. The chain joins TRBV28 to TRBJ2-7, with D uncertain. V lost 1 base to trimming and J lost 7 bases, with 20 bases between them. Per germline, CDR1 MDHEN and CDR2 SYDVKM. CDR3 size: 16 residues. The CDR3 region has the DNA TGTGCCAGCAGTTTATCATCTGCCCGGTCTTCTCGGGAGCAGTACTTC. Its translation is CASSLSSARSSREQYF.

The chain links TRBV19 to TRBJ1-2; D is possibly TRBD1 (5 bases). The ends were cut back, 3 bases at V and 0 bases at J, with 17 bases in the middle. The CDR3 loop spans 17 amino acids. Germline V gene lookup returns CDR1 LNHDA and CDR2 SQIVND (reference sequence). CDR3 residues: CASSMWRREGPNYGYTF. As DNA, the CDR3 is TGTGCCAGTAGTATGTGGCGCAGGGAGGGTCCTAACTATGGCTACACCTTC. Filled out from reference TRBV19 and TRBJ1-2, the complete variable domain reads DGGITQSPKYLFRKEGQNVTLSCEQNLNHDAMYWYRQDPGQGLRLIYYSQIVNDFQKGDIAEGYSVSREKKESFPLTVTSAQKNPTAFYLCASSMWRREGPNYGYTFGSGTRLTVV.

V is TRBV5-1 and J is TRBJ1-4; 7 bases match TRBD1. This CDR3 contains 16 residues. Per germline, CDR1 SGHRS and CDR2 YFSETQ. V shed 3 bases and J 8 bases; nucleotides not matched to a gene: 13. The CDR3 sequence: CASSSRGTSVGEKLFF. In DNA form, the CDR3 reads TGCGCCAGCAGCTCCAGGGGGACAAGCGTTGGAGAAAAACTGTTTTTT.